These 21 T cell receptor delta chains came from one sample sequenced in a study of Vδ1+ human thymocytes. Study-level points and caveats: In the thymus, TRG and TRD repertoires looked highly polyclonal with Gaussian CDR3 lengths.

Sequences come from RNA converted to cDNA by reverse transcription. CDR3 amplicons came from multiplex PCR with pooled V-gene forward and constant-region reverse primers. TCRdb re-identified clones in the multiplex PCR reads via CATT. This sample has tens of thousands of delta-chain clones, with 25% to 35% found just once. These receptors have no identified antigens. Sequenced sample: Vdelta1+ gamma-delta thymocytes from the thymus. The subset denotes: FACS-sorted CD3+ TCRalphabeta- TCRVdelta1+ TCRVdelta2- thymocytes. These TCRs come from a boy less than two years old who had congenital heart surgery.

Details on this clone: Because the CDR3's place on the DNA is in doubt, the DNA is left out and the CDR3 is given as listed by TCRdb. The sample contains more than one DNA sequence encoding this CDR3. This chain joins TRDV1 and TRDJ1; no DNA check was done on the table's D call, TRDD3. Germline V CDR1 and CDR2: TSWWSYY, QGS. The CDR3 contains 23 residues when both ends are counted. The CDR3 is CALGGASRSLRVWDWVIGDKLIF.

Sample share makes this clone medium-sized. The chain employs TRDV1 and TRDJ1; D ambiguous. The CDR3 totals 15 residues. Germline lookup yields CDR1 TSWWSYY and CDR2 QGS. Trimming removed 6 bases at V and 5 bases at J, with 19 bases between. The CDR3 DNA sequence: TGTGCTCTTGGCCCCGTGCGCCGGGCCGCGGATAAACTCATCTTT. Translated, it gives CALGPVRRAADKLIF.

Only a few counts were recorded for this clone. The V call is TRDV1, the J call TRDJ1; 8 bases fit TRDD3. The CDR3 runs 18 residues. Trimming cost V 0 bases and J 2 bases; bases outside gene matches: 11. CDR1 and CDR2 (germline): TSWWSYY, QGS. The CDR3 DNA reads as TGTGCTCTTGGGGAACTTCTCGTACTGGGGGGTGGTACCGATAAACTCATCTTT. It is translated as CALGELLVLGGGTDKLIF.

The sample holds a few counts of this clone. The chain employs TRDV1 and TRDJ1; D is perhaps TRDD2 (5 bases). The CDR3 spans 17 residues. CDR1 is TSWWSYY, CDR2 QGS, per germline. V was cut by 4 bases and J by 10 bases, with 28 bases left in between. The CDR3 loop reads CALGVLLPTPGEVRLIF. The CDR3 DNA follows: TGTGCTCTTGGGGTCCTTCTTCCCACCCCGGGTGAAGTAAGACTCATCTTT.

This clone was seen a few times. The gene calls are TRDV1 and TRDJ1; 7 bases match TRDD3. This CDR3 region has 24 residues. Losses at the gene ends were 8 bases for V and 6 bases for J; bases not matched to a gene: 42. The germline V gene has CDR1 TSWWSYY and CDR2 QGS. The CDR3 coding sequence is TGTGCTCTTTATCCAGAGGAGCCCCACCTACACGGTACCGAAACCCTGGGGGCCCCCTATAAACTCATCTTT. The encoded protein is CALYPEEPHLHGTETLGAPYKLIF.

By share of the sample, this clone is medium-sized. This chain uses TRDV1 with TRDJ1, with 7 bases fitting TRDD3. V trimming: 0 bases; J trimming: 0 bases; junction bases outside the gene matches: 19. The CDR3 extends over 21 amino acids. Germline CDR1 is TSWWSYY and CDR2 is QGS. CDR3 nucleotides: TGTGCTCTTGGGGAACTGCCTACCGGGTGTACTGGGGATCGGTACACCGATAAACTCATCTTT. Protein sequence: CALGELPTGCTGDRYTDKLIF.

The chain is built from TRDV1 and TRDJ1, with TRDD3 identical over 9 bases. The CDR3 totals 19 residues. V was pared by 2 bases and J by 3 bases, with 16 bases of the junction left unmatched. Looked up from germline, CDR1 is TSWWSYY and CDR2 is QGS. The CDR3 protein is CALGEKGLWGDTRADKLIF. DNA for the CDR3: TGTGCTCTTGGGGAAAAAGGTCTCTGGGGGGATACCCGGGCCGATAAACTCATCTTT.

In this sample, this clone is medium-sized (0.01 to 0.1%). The chain employs TRDV1 and TRDJ1; weak D call: TRDD2 (6 bases). Trimming took off 3 bases at V and 0 bases at J, with 23 bases between the two ends. The germline V gene encodes CDR1 TSWWSYY and CDR2 QGS. The CDR3 is 19 residues long. The CDR3 loop is CALGESYRRGPWYTDKLIF. The CDR3 nucleotides are TGTGCTCTTGGGGAGTCCTACCGCCGCGGCCCATGGTACACCGATAAACTCATCTTT.

The chain is built from TRDV1 and TRDJ1; TRDD3 aligns across 10 bases. There are 22 residues in the CDR3. V was pared by 2 bases and J by 0 bases, with 21 bases of the junction left unmatched. Germline-derived CDR1 and CDR2 are TSWWSYY and QGS. The CDR3 coding sequence is TGTGCTCTTGGGGAAACTAACCCGCGTTCCTACTGGGGGATTGTGTACACCGATAAACTCATCTTT. It translates to CALGETNPRSYWGIVYTDKLIF.

This clone was recorded a few times. The V and J genes are TRDV1 and TRDJ1, with TRDD3 matching over 9 bases. V was clipped by 0 bases and J by 1 base; unmatched bases: 27. Germline CDR1 is TSWWSYY and CDR2 is QGS. CDR3 length equals 24 residues. The CDR3 here is CALGELQTLPLTGGVPWGTDKLIF. In nucleotides, the CDR3 is TGTGCTCTTGGGGAACTCCAAACCCTTCCCTTAACTGGGGGAGTCCCTTGGGGCACCGATAAACTCATCTTT.

This chain links TRDV1 with TRDJ1, with TRDD3 matching over 10 bases. The CDR3 has 19 residues. Trimming removed 7 bases from V and 0 bases from J; junction bases left unmatched: 17. The V gene's germline CDR1 is TSWWSYY and CDR2 QGS. The CDR3 DNA reads as TGTGCTCTTGCCACTCCCGGGGGGATACGTCGTCCGTACACCGATAAACTCATCTTT. Translated: CALATPGGIRRPYTDKLIF.

This clone was counted only a few times. V gene TRDV1 combines with J gene TRDJ1; D is unresolved. The V and J ends lost 1 base and 8 bases respectively, with 23 bases between them. The germline V gene encodes CDR1 TSWWSYY and CDR2 QGS. The CDR3 loop spans 17 amino acids. The CDR3 coding sequence is TGTGCTCTTGGGGAACAGTCGTACCCCCAGGGAAGAGACAAACTCATCTTT. It encodes CALGEQSYPQGRDKLIF.

This clone showed up just a few times. The genes are TRDV1 and TRDJ1; TRDD2 aligns across 9 bases. This CDR3 region has 18 residues. Looked up from germline, CDR1 is TSWWSYY and CDR2 is QGS. Trimming cost V 7 bases and J 0 bases; bases outside gene matches: 15. This CDR3 reads CALEGDLPTAPYTDKLIF. The DNA of the CDR3 is TGTGCTCTTGAGGGCGACCTTCCTACCGCTCCGTACACCGATAAACTCATCTTT.

The chain joins TRDV1 to TRDJ1; the match to TRDD3 covers 11 bases. The J segment lost 5 bases and the V segment lost 4 bases, leaving 21 bases of the junction unmatched. This CDR3 contains 20 residues. Germline values: CDR1 TSWWSYY, CDR2 QGS. CDR3 DNA sequence: TGTGCTCTTGGGGTCGGACTGCACGTCGGTGGGGGATACGCAGTAGATAAACTCATCTTT. This sequence encodes CALGVGLHVGGGYAVDKLIF.

The rearrangement joins TRDV1 to TRDJ1; D is possibly TRDD3 (6 bases). CDR1 and CDR2 from the germline V gene are TSWWSYY and QGS. Trimming pared 2 bases from V and 8 bases from J, leaving 27 bases between. This CDR3 has 18 residues. In nucleotides, the CDR3 is TGTGCTCTTGGGGAATCGTGGGGGGTCCGCTGGGTGAGAACAAAACTCATCTTT. Its protein is CALGESWGVRWVRTKLIF.

Of note for this clone: The junction and the germline gene differ at one end; a read error may be behind it. The chain has TRDV1 and TRDJ1, with D unclear. The CDR3 is 12 amino acids. CDR1 is TSWWSYY and CDR2 is QGS in the germline V gene. In DNA form, the CDR3 reads TGTGCTCTTGGTCGCCGCCTCGGTAAACTCACCTTT. Encoded protein: CALGRRLGKLTF.

A note on this clone: At the DNA level, this CDR3 is encoded by other sequences in the same sample as well. This rearrangement joins TRDV1 to TRDJ1; 7 positions agree with TRDD3. The CDR3 sequence is 18 residues long. In germline, CDR1 is TSWWSYY, CDR2 QGS. V shed 2 bases and J 0 bases; nucleotides not matched to a gene: 12. This CDR3 is CALGEFRSGGSYTDKLIF. In nucleotides, the CDR3 is TGTGCTCTTGGGGAATTCCGTTCCGGGGGATCTTACACCGATAAACTCATCTTT.

A few counts support this clone. The chain combines TRDV1 with TRDJ1, with 9 bases aligning to TRDD3. This CDR3 comprises 21 residues. In germline, CDR1 is TSWWSYY, CDR2 QGS. The V and J ends lost 1 base and 1 base, in that order; junction bases with no gene match: 19. The DNA of the CDR3 is TGTGCTCTTGGGGAACGAGGACCTATCCTCTGGGGGATGGGGGGCACCGATAAACTCATCTTT. Protein: CALGERGPILWGMGGTDKLIF.

The chain carries TRDV1 and TRDJ1, with D possibly TRDD2 on 6 matching bases. The CDR3 is 19 amino acids. CDR1 and CDR2 (germline): TSWWSYY, QGS. The germline V and J ends were trimmed by 4 bases and 0 bases, with 24 bases remaining between them. CDR3 sequence reads: CALGGVPFRVGMYTDKLIF. The CDR3 nucleotides read TGTGCTCTTGGGGGAGTCCCCTTCCGGGTGGGAATGTACACCGATAAACTCATCTTT.

The rearrangement joins TRDV1 to TRDJ1; D is undetermined. Germline CDR1 TSWWSYY, CDR2 QGS. The CDR3 runs to 19 residues. V was trimmed by 8 bases and J by 3 bases, leaving 31 bases between them. The CDR3 region has the DNA TGTGCTCTTCACCCCCCTCCCCTTGAAGCGGTAGAGTCGTCCGATAAACTCATCTTT. Translating it yields CALHPPPLEAVESSDKLIF.

This clone has only a few counts. This same CDR3 is encoded by further DNA sequences in the sample. The chain uses TRAV29/DV5 and TRDJ1; TRDD3 agrees at 11 bases. The J segment lost 6 bases and the V segment lost 0 bases, leaving 16 bases of the junction unmatched. The length of the CDR3 is 18 residues. The germline CDR1 and CDR2 sequences are NSMFDY and ISSIKDK. The chain's CDR3 is CAASGECPTGGYGHKLIF. Here the CDR3 DNA reads TGTGCAGCAAGCGGGGAATGCCCCACTGGGGGATATGGGCATAAACTCATCTTT.